This entry is about one TCR beta chain. Its antigen remains unidentified. The data were taken from a study of T cell repertoires in cytomegalovirus infection. Overall study context: The authors relied on CMV epitopes, both recently identified HLA-C-restricted and well-studied HLA-B-restricted.

TCRdb reprocessed the reads with MiXCR, giving one entry per CDR3 protein. Here the sample spans about 830,000 distinct CDR3 sequences, around a third being singletons. CDR1 is LGHNT and CDR2 is FRNRAP in the germline V gene. The length of the CDR3 is 17 residues. V shed 3 bases, J shed 8 bases, and the junction held 17 bases outside the gene matches. The sample here was cultured CD8+ T cells from PBMCs, taken from culture after CMV antigen stimulation. The source is a human donor in good health (CMV status not recorded). Some clones in this sample may be carry-over from other donors' samples. The chain recombines TRBV12-5 with TRBJ1-2, with 8 positions matching TRBD1. This CDR3 is CASGFWEDPDRGAGYTF. The CDR3 DNA sequence: TGTGCTAGTGGTTTTTGGGAGGATCCCGACAGGGGAGCCGGCTACACCTTC.